Listed below are T cell receptor beta chains from one sample, sequenced in a study of cytomegalovirus exposure and HLA in healthy donors. Only in-frame clones appear in the TCRdb table, and some are missing; sequencing was by immunoSEQ multiplex PCR. The table lists around 200,000 clones. The source material was PBMCs. Receptor source: a girl aged 2-9 years in good health and CMV-seropositive. Each CDR3 is given with its conserved first and last residue. Fields, in order: V gene, CDR3 length, D gene, J gene, CDR3 protein. A D gene is named only where the DNA matches it firmly.

V gene: TRBV28; CDR3 length: 12; D gene: .; J gene: TRBJ1-2; CDR3 protein: CASSLALYGYTF
V gene: TRBV7-9; CDR3 length: 13; D gene: TRBD1; J gene: TRBJ1-4; CDR3 protein: CASSRTGDEKLFF
V gene: TRBV10-1; CDR3 length: 15; D gene: TRBD2; J gene: TRBJ2-3; CDR3 protein: CASSRPSGSADTQYF
V gene: TRBV7-2; CDR3 length: 17; D gene: TRBD1; J gene: TRBJ1-3; CDR3 protein: CASSLRWDREAGNTIYF
V gene: TRBV2; CDR3 length: 14; D gene: TRBD2; J gene: TRBJ2-7; CDR3 protein: CASSRLAGGPEQYF
V gene: TRBV5-6; CDR3 length: 12; D gene: .; J gene: TRBJ1-1; CDR3 protein: CASSIMNTEAFF
V gene: TRBV5-1; CDR3 length: 16; D gene: .; J gene: TRBJ1-6; CDR3 protein: CASSLSGTPYNSPLHF
V gene: TRBV6-1; CDR3 length: 15; D gene: TRBD1; J gene: TRBJ1-2; CDR3 protein: CASSGTAIQTYGYTF
V gene: TRBV27; CDR3 length: 15; D gene: TRBD2; J gene: TRBJ2-4; CDR3 protein: CASRVAGGDKNIQYF
V gene: TRBV28; CDR3 length: 14; D gene: TRBD1; J gene: TRBJ1-5; CDR3 protein: CASRPGQHNQPQHF
V gene: TRBV4-1; CDR3 length: 16; D gene: .; J gene: .; CDR3 protein: CASSQDGWETTYEQYF
V gene: TRBV5-5; CDR3 length: 17; D gene: TRBD1; J gene: TRBJ1-1; CDR3 protein: CASSVLHMDRAPNEAFF
V gene: TRBV11-2; CDR3 length: 14; D gene: .; J gene: TRBJ1-2; CDR3 protein: CASSLFGERGGYTF